These 10 T cell receptor beta chains came from one sample sequenced in a study of early T cells in non-severe SARS-CoV-2 infection. TCRdb called the 5' RACE reads again in MiXCR, with one record for every CDR3 protein. Seen here are tens of thousands of distinct CDR3 sequences, around 10% observed once, and the top ten hold 15% to 20%. The sample was whole blood. All receptors derive from an adult who was a healthcare worker with PCR-confirmed SARS-CoV-2 infection or an uninfected control (not recorded which).

This clonotype has at least ten counts. This rearrangement joins TRBV11-2 to TRBJ1-1; no clear D. The CDR3 is made up of 15 amino acids. The germline V gene encodes CDR1 SGHAT and CDR2 FQNNGV. V lost 0 bases and J lost 2, with 10 bases in between. The CDR3 nucleotides are TGTGCCAGCAGCTTAGAGGTTCGGCGTAACACTGAAGCTTTCTTT. Translating it yields CASSLEVRRNTEAFF.

This chain joins TRBV24-1 and TRBJ2-1, with 12 bases lining up with TRBD2. The V gene's germline CDR1 is KGHDR and CDR2 SFDVKD. V lost 3 bases, J lost 8 bases, and 7 bases stayed unmatched. CDR3 length: 16 residues. Here the CDR3 reads CATSDGLAGGVYEQFF. CDR3 in DNA: TGTGCCACCAGTGATGGTCTAGCGGGAGGGGTTTATGAGCAGTTCTTC.

This sequence joins TRBV10-3 and TRBJ2-1, with D possibly matching TRBD1 (5 bases). The CDR3 totals 15 residues. Germline CDR1 reads ENHRY; CDR2 reads SYGVKD. With 2 bases removed from V and 4 bases from J, the gap between germline ends came to 12 bases. The CDR3 region has the DNA TGTGCCATCAGTGAGGACAGATCTACGTACAATGAGCAGTTCTTC. Amino acid sequence: CAISEDRSTYNEQFF.

This chain uses TRBV5-5 with TRBJ2-7; 15 bases are shared with TRBD2. The CDR3 has 16 residues. Unmatched junction bases numbered 2, after V lost 3 bases and J lost 1 base. Germline assignment: CDR1 SGHKS and CDR2 YYEKEE (reference sequence). The CDR3 protein is CASSWGLAGGSYEQYF. DNA of the CDR3: TGTGCCAGCAGCTGGGGACTAGCGGGAGGATCCTACGAGCAGTACTTC. Full variable domain (rest looked up from reference TRBV5-5 and TRBJ2-7): DAGVTQSPTHLIKTRGQQVTLRCSPISGHKSVSWYQQVLGQGPQFIFQYYEKEERGRGNFPDRFSARQFPNYSSELNVNALLLGDSALYLCASSWGLAGGSYEQYFGPGTRLTVT.

A few counts support this clonotype. The chain carries TRBV20-1 and TRBJ1-6, with a weak D call TRBD1 (5 bases). CDR3 length equals 16 residues. Trimming left V 3 bases short and J 2 bases short, with 14 bases between. Looked up from germline, CDR1 is DFQATT and CDR2 is SNEGSKA (reference sequence). The CDR3 DNA reads TGCAGTGCTAGGACCGCAGGAGGGGCCTATAATTCACCCCTCCACTTT. Translated: CSARTAGGAYNSPLHF.

This sequence joins TRBV20-1 and TRBJ2-3; 8 bases map to TRBD2. Trimming cost V 4 bases and J 6 bases; bases outside gene matches: 15. Germline V gives CDR1 DFQATT, CDR2 SNEGSKA (reference sequence). This CDR3 comprises 16 residues. The CDR3 spells CSAKGPSRGRLDTQYF. The CDR3 region has the DNA TGCAGTGCTAAGGGGCCTTCGCGCGGGAGGTTGGATACGCAGTATTTT.

The chain links TRBV28 to TRBJ2-1; 7 bases match TRBD2. The V gene end was trimmed by 5 bases and the J gene end by 10 bases; junction bases not matched to a gene: 20. CDR1 is MDHEN, CDR2 SYDVKM, per germline. CDR3 length: 17 amino acids. The chain's CDR3 is CASSPHLLAAVWKEQFF. The CDR3 bases are TGTGCCAGCAGTCCGCATCTTCTAGCGGCTGTCTGGAAAGAGCAGTTCTTC.

In this sample, this clonotype turned up many times. V and J are TRBV2 and TRBJ2-1; no reliable D call. V lost 3 bases and J lost 4, with 7 bases in between. Germline V gene data show CDR1 as SNHLY and CDR2 as FYNNEI. The CDR3 contains 13 residues. CDR3 DNA: TGTGCCAGCAGTGATGTTGGTTACAATGAGCAGTTCTTC. Translation: CASSDVGYNEQFF.

This chain uses TRBV7-2 with TRBJ2-3, with D perhaps matching TRBD1 or TRBD2 (6 bases each). Germline CDR1 SGHTA, CDR2 FQGNSA. The CDR3 has 15 amino acids. Trimming took off 5 bases at V and 0 bases at J, with 12 bases between the two ends. CDR3 protein: CASSPAGGSTDTQYF. For the CDR3, the DNA is TGTGCCAGCAGCCCGGCCGGGGGCAGCACAGATACGCAGTATTTT.

This clonotype was observed a handful of times. The chain couples TRBV7-9 to TRBJ2-7; D could derive from TRBD1 or TRBD2 (5 bases each). This CDR3 has 14 amino acids. Per the germline V gene, CDR1 is SEHNR and CDR2 is FQNEAQ (reference sequence). The germline V and J ends were trimmed by 0 bases and 7 bases, with 13 bases remaining between them. CDR3 region: CASSLASEGREQYF. The CDR3 coding sequence is TGTGCCAGCAGCTTAGCGTCCGAGGGGAGAGAGCAGTACTTC.